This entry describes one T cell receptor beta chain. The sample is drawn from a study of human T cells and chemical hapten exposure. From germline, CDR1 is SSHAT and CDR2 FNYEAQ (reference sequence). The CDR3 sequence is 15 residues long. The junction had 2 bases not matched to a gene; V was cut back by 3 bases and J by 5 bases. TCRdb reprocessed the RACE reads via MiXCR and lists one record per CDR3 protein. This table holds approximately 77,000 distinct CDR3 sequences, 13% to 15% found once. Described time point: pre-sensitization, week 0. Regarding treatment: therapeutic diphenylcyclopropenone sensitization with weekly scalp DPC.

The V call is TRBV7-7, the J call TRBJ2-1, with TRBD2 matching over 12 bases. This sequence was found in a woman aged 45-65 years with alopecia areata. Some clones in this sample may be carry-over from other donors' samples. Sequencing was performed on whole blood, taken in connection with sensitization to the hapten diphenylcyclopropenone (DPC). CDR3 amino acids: CASSLGLAGNNEQFF. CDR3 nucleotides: TGTGCCAGCAGCTTGGGACTAGCGGGTAACAATGAGCAGTTCTTC.